The rows below give T cell receptor beta chains drawn from one sample of a study of blood T cell repertoires in COVID-19. Using immunoSEQ multiplex PCR, the repertoire was profiled, and TCRdb retains in-frame clones only, with some absent. The table has about 20,000 clones, around 90% seen once. Sequencing input: peripheral blood. The source is a man between 65 and 85 years old with active COVID-19. Each CDR3 is given with its conserved first and last residue. Each record gives: CDR3 DNA, CDR3 protein, D gene, V gene, clone size, J gene. D genes are given only for firm matches. Expanded clones get a size class; other rows say once, few or many, or leave the size out.

CDR3nt: TGTGCCAGCAGCTCTCGTAGTTCGCTCACTGAAGCTTTCTTT; CDR3aa: CASSSRSSLTEAFF; d_gene: .; v_gene: TRBV9; abundance: .; j_gene: TRBJ1-1
CDR3nt: TGCGCCAGCAGCGAGGGACAGGGGGTTTACAATGAGCAGTTCTTC; CDR3aa: CASSEGQGVYNEQFF; d_gene: TRBD1; v_gene: TRBV5-1; abundance: .; j_gene: TRBJ2-1
CDR3nt: TGTGCCAGCCTTCCAGGGACTATATATGATACGCAGTATTTT; CDR3aa: CASLPGTIYDTQYF; d_gene: TRBD2; v_gene: TRBV7-9; abundance: once; j_gene: TRBJ2-3
CDR3nt: TGTGCCAGCAGTTACGGGCGTAGGGGGCCTCAAAATCAGCCCCAGCATTTT; CDR3aa: CASSYGRRGPQNQPQHF; d_gene: TRBD1; v_gene: TRBV6-2/TRBV6-3; abundance: once; j_gene: TRBJ1-5
CDR3nt: TGTGCCAGCAGTTATGACATTTCCTACGAGCAGTACTTC; CDR3aa: CASSYDISYEQYF; d_gene: .; v_gene: TRBV6-5; abundance: .; j_gene: TRBJ2-7
CDR3nt: TGCGCCAGCAGCCCACAGGAGGGGCATCAGCCCCAGCATTTT; CDR3aa: CASSPQEGHQPQHF; d_gene: .; v_gene: TRBV4-1; abundance: once; j_gene: TRBJ1-5
CDR3nt: TGTGCCAGCAGCTTAGGACAGCTAGAGACCCAGTACTTC; CDR3aa: CASSLGQLETQYF; d_gene: .; v_gene: TRBV7-9; abundance: .; j_gene: TRBJ2-5
CDR3nt: TGCGCCAGCAGCCAAGTGGGCGGGGTTGAGCAGTTCTTC; CDR3aa: CASSQVGGVEQFF; d_gene: .; v_gene: TRBV4-1; abundance: .; j_gene: TRBJ2-1
CDR3nt: TGTGCCAGCAGCTTAGCGTCGGAGACTAACTATGGCTACACCTTC; CDR3aa: CASSLASETNYGYTF; d_gene: .; v_gene: TRBV7-2; abundance: .; j_gene: TRBJ1-2
CDR3nt: TGCGCCAGCAGCCCCCAGCGGAGCACAGATACGCAGTATTTT; CDR3aa: CASSPQRSTDTQYF; d_gene: .; v_gene: TRBV4-3; abundance: few; j_gene: TRBJ2-3
CDR3nt: TGTGCCAGTAGTGCCGGGATTGGCGGGAGTAGCACAGATACGCAGTATTTT; CDR3aa: CASSAGIGGSSTDTQYF; d_gene: TRBD2; v_gene: TRBV19; abundance: few; j_gene: TRBJ2-3
CDR3nt: TGCGCCAGCAGCCAAGATCGGGCAGGGGGGCACTCCTACGAGCAGTACTTC; CDR3aa: CASSQDRAGGHSYEQYF; d_gene: .; v_gene: TRBV4-3; abundance: .; j_gene: TRBJ2-7
CDR3nt: TGTGCCAGCAGCTTGGGAGGTCAGACCGGGGAGCTGTTTTTT; CDR3aa: CASSLGGQTGELFF; d_gene: .; v_gene: TRBV5-4; abundance: .; j_gene: TRBJ2-2
CDR3nt: TGTGCCAGCAGCGACCGACAGGGCTATGGCTACACCTTC; CDR3aa: CASSDRQGYGYTF; d_gene: TRBD1; v_gene: TRBV9; abundance: .; j_gene: TRBJ1-2
CDR3nt: TGTGCCACCACCCCTCCCCCTATGAACACTGAAGCTTTCTTT; CDR3aa: CATTPPPMNTEAFF; d_gene: .; v_gene: TRBV7-9; abundance: .; j_gene: TRBJ1-1
CDR3nt: TGCGCCAGCAGCCTTACGAGGGTGGACGAGCAGTACTTC; CDR3aa: CASSLTRVDEQYF; d_gene: .; v_gene: TRBV5-1; abundance: .; j_gene: TRBJ2-7
CDR3nt: TGTGCCAGCACCCTTCAGGGCAGCACAGATACGCAGTATTTT; CDR3aa: CASTLQGSTDTQYF; d_gene: .; v_gene: TRBV7-9; abundance: .; j_gene: TRBJ2-3
CDR3nt: TGTGCCAGCAGCGCAGGGATAGCTGAGACTGGCTACACCTTC; CDR3aa: CASSAGIAETGYTF; d_gene: .; v_gene: TRBV6-5; abundance: .; j_gene: TRBJ1-2
CDR3nt: TGTGCCAGCAGTCCGCGGGTTTCCTACGAGCAGTACTTC; CDR3aa: CASSPRVSYEQYF; d_gene: .; v_gene: TRBV6-2/TRBV6-3; abundance: .; j_gene: TRBJ2-7
CDR3nt: TGTGCCAGCAACAGGGACAGGGGGCCGGGTGGCTACACCTTC; CDR3aa: CASNRDRGPGGYTF; d_gene: TRBD1; v_gene: TRBV6-6; abundance: .; j_gene: TRBJ1-2
CDR3nt: TGCAGCGTTGAAGATCGTACAGGGCGCGGCTACACCTTC; CDR3aa: CSVEDRTGRGYTF; d_gene: .; v_gene: TRBV29-1; abundance: .; j_gene: TRBJ1-2
CDR3nt: TGTGCCAGCAGCTTAAGTCCATCAGCCTACGAGCAGTACTTC; CDR3aa: CASSLSPSAYEQYF; d_gene: .; v_gene: TRBV11-2; abundance: .; j_gene: TRBJ2-7
CDR3nt: TGTGCCACCAGCGGGACAGGGACCTATGGCTACACCTTC; CDR3aa: CATSGTGTYGYTF; d_gene: TRBD1; v_gene: TRBV24-1; abundance: .; j_gene: TRBJ1-2
CDR3nt: TGTGCCAGCAGCCAGGGGTCTAACTATGGCTACACCTTC; CDR3aa: CASSQGSNYGYTF; d_gene: .; v_gene: TRBV2; abundance: .; j_gene: TRBJ1-2